The next 13 T cell receptor beta chains were all read from a single sample in a study of persistence of HIV-infected CD4 T cells. The immunoSEQ assay was version 4, run in survey mode. Clones were read by immunoSEQ multiplex PCR, and TCRdb kept only the in-frame ones, dropping some. The sample yields around 24,000 clones, around 74% seen once. Cells were stimulated with overlapping HIV-1 Gag 15-mer peptides. Sorting selected CD4+ T cells upregulating both CD40 ligand and CD69. These receptors' antigens are unknown. The specimen was CD4+ T cells sorted from PBMCs after roughly 19-hour stimulation, collected from a patient who received antiretroviral therapy. All receptors come from an adult man with HIV who was CMV-seropositive.

The chain employs TRBV7-3 and TRBJ1-2; D is ambiguous. V was clipped by 5 bases and J by 4 bases, with 5 bases between them. CDR1 is SGHTA and CDR2 is FQGTGA in the germline V gene. The CDR3 has 11 amino acids. The CDR3 loop reads CASSPGYGYTF. In DNA form, the CDR3 reads TGTGCCAGCAGCCCCGGCTATGGCTACACCTTC.

V gene TRBV5-1 combines with J gene TRBJ2-1; D call uncertain. Germline V gives CDR1 SGHRS, CDR2 YFSETQ. This CDR3 contains 13 residues. V gave up 0 bases and J gave up 5 bases, with 6 bases separating them. The CDR3 is CASSLAPNNEQFF. CDR3 nucleotide sequence: TGCGCCAGCAGCTTGGCGCCGAACAATGAGCAGTTCTTC.

The V gene is TRBV5-1, the J gene TRBJ2-3; TRBD2 matches 7 bases. V lost 6 bases, J lost 0 bases, and 10 bases stayed unmatched. The germline V gene has CDR1 SGHRS and CDR2 YFSETQ. The CDR3 is 16 residues long. The CDR3 DNA sequence: TGCGCCAGCATACCCGGGGGAGGGCGTAGCACAGATACGCAGTATTTT. This codes for CASIPGGGRSTDTQYF. The entire variable domain, with the rest obtained from reference TRBV5-1 and TRBJ2-3, is as follows: KAGVTQTPRYLIKTRGQQVTLSCSPISGHRSVSWYQQTPGQGLQFLFEYFSETQRNKGNFPGRFSGRQFSNSRSEMNVSTLELGDSALYLCASIPGGGRSTDTQYFGPGTRLTVL.

The sample holds a few counts of this clone. J is TRBJ2-3 and V is TRBV5-5, with a weak D call TRBD2 (6 bases). The CDR3 loop spans 15 amino acids. Trimming shortened V by 3 bases and J by 4 bases, and 15 bases separated the two germline ends. CDR1 and CDR2 from the germline V gene are SGHKS and YYEKEE (reference sequence). The CDR3 protein is CASSWRVRSADTQYF. The CDR3 coding sequence is TGTGCCAGCAGCTGGAGGGTGCGTTCCGCAGATACGCAGTATTTT.

The chain joins TRBV7-9 to TRBJ1-2; D uncertain. This CDR3 contains 12 residues. Germline CDR1 SEHNR, CDR2 FQNEAQ (reference sequence). Trimming took off 5 bases at V and 8 bases at J, with 12 bases between the two ends. Written as DNA, the CDR3 is TGTGCCAGCAGCCCGCGAGGGATGGGCTACACCTTC. This encodes CASSPRGMGYTF.

V and J are TRBV19 and TRBJ2-6; TRBD1 is a possible D gene (5 bases). Germline CDR1 LNHDA, CDR2 SQIVND (reference sequence). V gave up 5 bases and J gave up 3 bases, with 11 bases separating them. The CDR3 is 15 residues long. CDR3 DNA sequence: TGTGCCAGTAGTTCCCCCCAGGGTGGGGCCAACGTCCTGACTTTC. Encoded protein: CASSSPQGGANVLTF.

The rearrangement links TRBV7-9 to TRBJ2-3; possibly TRBD1 for D (5 bases). The CDR3 length is 17 residues. Trimming left V 0 bases short and J 1 base short, with 14 bases between. Per germline, CDR1 SEHNR and CDR2 FQNEAQ (reference sequence). As DNA, the CDR3 is TGTGCCAGCAGCTTAGCGTCGGGCAGGGCAGGCACAGATACGCAGTATTTT. Protein: CASSLASGRAGTDTQYF.

The V gene is TRBV12-3 or TRBV12-4, the J gene TRBJ2-1; no clear D. Between the trimmed V and J ends, which lost 3 bases and 7 bases, there was a span of 4 bases. CDR3 length: 11 residues. The CDR3 region has the DNA TGTGCCAGCAGTTTTGGGAATGAGCAGTTCTTC. It codes for CASSFGNEQFF.

In its sample, this clone was seen a few times. The chain combines TRBV19 with TRBJ2-2; D may be TRBD1 or TRBD2 (5 bases each). V shed 3 bases and J shed 2 bases, with 13 bases lying between them. CDR1 is LNHDA and CDR2 is SQIVND in the germline V gene (reference sequence). This CDR3 spans 16 amino acids. CDR3 in amino acids: CASSIPGRKNTGELFF. As DNA, the CDR3 is TGTGCCAGTAGTATTCCGGGACGCAAAAACACCGGGGAGCTGTTTTTT.

This chain joins TRBV28 and TRBJ2-7, with a tentative D call TRBD1 (5 bases). Germline V CDR1 and CDR2: MDHEN, SYDVKM. Between the trimmed V and J ends, which lost 3 bases and 0 bases, there was a span of 12 bases. There are 15 residues in the CDR3. The CDR3 bases are TGTGCCAGCAGTTTGGCAGGGCCCCTCTCCTACGAGCAGTACTTC. It encodes CASSLAGPLSYEQYF.

This chain links TRBV20-1 with TRBJ1-4; D is ambiguous. Germline loops: CDR1 DFQATT, CDR2 SNEGSKA (reference sequence). The CDR3 contains 15 residues. Trimming shortened V by 3 bases and J by 7 bases, and 18 bases separated the two germline ends. CDR3: CSASIGLGLGEKLFF. CDR3 bases: TGCAGTGCTAGTATTGGGTTAGGGCTAGGTGAAAAACTGTTTTTT.

By share of the sample, this clone is medium-sized (0.01 to 0.1%). The V call is TRBV6-1, the J call TRBJ1-6, with no clear D. Looked up from germline, CDR1 is MNHNS and CDR2 is SASEGT. The CDR3 contains 16 residues. Trimming removed 2 bases from V and 6 bases from J, with 14 bases in between. CDR3 coding DNA: TGTGCCAGCAGTGAAACTGGCATTGGGTCTAATTCACCCCTCCACTTT. Its protein product is CASSETGIGSNSPLHF.

This clone was detected only a few times. J is TRBJ1-1 and V is TRBV15, with D hard to call. The CDR3 loop spans 12 amino acids. V was clipped by 7 bases and J by 2 bases, with 8 bases between them. Germline CDR1 reads LNHNV; CDR2 reads YYDKDF (reference sequence). CDR3: CATTNYNTEAFF. Written as DNA, the CDR3 is TGTGCCACCACCAATTACAACACTGAAGCTTTCTTT.